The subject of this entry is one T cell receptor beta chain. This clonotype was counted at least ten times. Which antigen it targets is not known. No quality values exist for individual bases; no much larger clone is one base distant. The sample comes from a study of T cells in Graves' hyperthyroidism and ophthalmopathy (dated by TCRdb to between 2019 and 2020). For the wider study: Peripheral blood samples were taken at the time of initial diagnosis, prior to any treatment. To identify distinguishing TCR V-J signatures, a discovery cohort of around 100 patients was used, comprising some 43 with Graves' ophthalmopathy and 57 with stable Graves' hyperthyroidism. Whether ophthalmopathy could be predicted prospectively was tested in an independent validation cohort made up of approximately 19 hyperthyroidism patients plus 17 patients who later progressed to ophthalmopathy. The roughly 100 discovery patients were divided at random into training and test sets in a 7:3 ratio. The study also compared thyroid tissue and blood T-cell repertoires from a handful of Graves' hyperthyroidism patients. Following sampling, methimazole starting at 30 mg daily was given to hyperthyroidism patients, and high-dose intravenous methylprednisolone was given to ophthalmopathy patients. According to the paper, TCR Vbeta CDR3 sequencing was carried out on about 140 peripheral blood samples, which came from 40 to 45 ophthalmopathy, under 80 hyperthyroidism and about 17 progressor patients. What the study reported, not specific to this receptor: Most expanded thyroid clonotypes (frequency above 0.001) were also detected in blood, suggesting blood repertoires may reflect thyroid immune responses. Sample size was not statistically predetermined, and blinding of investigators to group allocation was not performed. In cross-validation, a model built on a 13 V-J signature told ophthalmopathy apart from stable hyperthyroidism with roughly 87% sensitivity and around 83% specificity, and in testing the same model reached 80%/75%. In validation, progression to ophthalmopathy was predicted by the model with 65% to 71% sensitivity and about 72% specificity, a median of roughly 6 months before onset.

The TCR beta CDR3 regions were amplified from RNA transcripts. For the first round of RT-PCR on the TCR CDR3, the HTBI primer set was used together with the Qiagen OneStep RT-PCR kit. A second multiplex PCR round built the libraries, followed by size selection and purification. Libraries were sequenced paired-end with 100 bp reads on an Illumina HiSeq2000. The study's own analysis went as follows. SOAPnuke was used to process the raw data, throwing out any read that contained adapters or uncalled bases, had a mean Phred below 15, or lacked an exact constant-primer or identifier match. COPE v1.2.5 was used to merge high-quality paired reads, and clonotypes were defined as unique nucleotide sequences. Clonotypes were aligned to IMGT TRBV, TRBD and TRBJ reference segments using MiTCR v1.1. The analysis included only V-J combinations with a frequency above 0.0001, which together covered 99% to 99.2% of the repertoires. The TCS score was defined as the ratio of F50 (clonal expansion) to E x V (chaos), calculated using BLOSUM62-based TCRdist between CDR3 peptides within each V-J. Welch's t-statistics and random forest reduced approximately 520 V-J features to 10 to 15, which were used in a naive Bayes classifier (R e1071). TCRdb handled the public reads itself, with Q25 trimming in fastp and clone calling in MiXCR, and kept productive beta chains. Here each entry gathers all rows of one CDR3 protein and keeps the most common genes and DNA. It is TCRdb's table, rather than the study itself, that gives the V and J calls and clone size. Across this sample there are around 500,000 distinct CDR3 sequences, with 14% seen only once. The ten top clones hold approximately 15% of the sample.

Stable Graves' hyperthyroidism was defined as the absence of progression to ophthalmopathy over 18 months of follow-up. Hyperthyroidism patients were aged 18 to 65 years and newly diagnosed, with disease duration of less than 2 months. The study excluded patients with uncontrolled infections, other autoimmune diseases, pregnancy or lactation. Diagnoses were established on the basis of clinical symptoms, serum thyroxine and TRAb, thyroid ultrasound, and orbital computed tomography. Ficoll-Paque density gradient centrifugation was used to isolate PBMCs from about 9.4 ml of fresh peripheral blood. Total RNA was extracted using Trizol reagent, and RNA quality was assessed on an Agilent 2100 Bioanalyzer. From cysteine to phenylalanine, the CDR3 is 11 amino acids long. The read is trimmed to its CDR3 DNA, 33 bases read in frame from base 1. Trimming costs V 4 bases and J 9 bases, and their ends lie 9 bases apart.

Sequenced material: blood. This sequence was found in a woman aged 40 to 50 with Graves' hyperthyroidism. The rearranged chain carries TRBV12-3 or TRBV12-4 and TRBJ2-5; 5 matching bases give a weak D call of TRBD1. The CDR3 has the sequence CASSSKGAQYF. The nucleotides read TGTGCCAGCAGTTCCAAAGGGGCCCAGTACTTC.